A selection of T cell receptor beta chains follows, all from one sample in a study of T cell responses to AZD1222 COVID-19 vaccine. The protocol was immunoSEQ multiplex PCR, while the TCRdb copy is restricted to in-frame clones and leaves out a portion. The repertoire includes about 200,000 clones, approximately 89% of them detected once, and 3.4% sits in the top ten. Sequencing used peripheral blood, obtained 28 days after the second AZD1222 dose. The receptor source for this set is an adult who received the AZD1222 COVID-19 vaccine. Each CDR3 is given with its conserved first and last residue. Fields, in order: D gene, V gene, J gene, clone size, CDR3 protein, CDR3 DNA. D genes are given only for firm matches. Clone size is given for some rows only: seen once, a few or many times, or a class if the clone is expanded.

-	TRBV20-1	TRBJ1-6	-	CSASTAFRDPSSYNSPLHF	TGCAGTGCTAGTACGGCCTTCAGGGATCCTAGCTCCTATAATTCACCCCTCCACTTT
TRBD2	TRBV7-2	TRBJ2-1	-	CASSSALASYEQFF	TGTGCCAGCAGCTCTGCACTAGCGAGCTATGAGCAGTTCTTC
-	TRBV7-9	TRBJ1-6	-	CASSFQGPRLGSPLHF	TGTGCCAGCAGCTTCCAAGGGCCGCGCCTAGGTTCACCCCTCCACTTT
-	TRBV3-1/TRBV3-2	TRBJ1-2	-	CASSQAGIFNYGYTF	TGTGCCAGCAGCCAAGCTGGCATCTTTAACTATGGCTACACCTTC
TRBD1	TRBV28	TRBJ1-3	-	CASSSGTGGNTIYF	TGTGCCAGCTCATCCGGGACAGGTGGAAACACCATATATTTT
-	TRBV7-2	TRBJ2-3	once	CASSLRDDGSTDTQYF	TGTGCCAGCAGCCTCCGGGACGACGGAAGCACAGATACGCAGTATTTT
-	TRBV7-9	TRBJ2-4	once	CASSLASRSNIQYF	TGTGCCAGCAGCTTAGCGAGCAGGTCAAACATTCAGTACTTC
-	TRBV2	TRBJ1-2	-	CASSKNKGGYTF	TGTGCCAGCAGCAAAAACAAGGGGGGCTACACCTTC
-	TRBV7-2	TRBJ1-5	-	CASSLERAAGNQPQHF	TGTGCCAGCAGCTTAGAGAGGGCAGCCGGAAATCAGCCCCAGCATTTT
-	TRBV4-3	TRBJ2-7	-	CASSHGREYGYEQYF	TGCGCCAGCAGCCATGGACGGGAGTACGGATACGAGCAGTACTTC
-	TRBV6-1	TRBJ2-1	-	CASSEGSVPLFNEQFF	TGTGCCAGCAGTGAAGGATCTGTCCCGCTCTTTAATGAGCAGTTCTTC
-	TRBV14	TRBJ2-2	-	CASSRGPGSEGVALLNTGELFF	TGTGCCAGCAGCCGGGGGCCGGGGAGCGAAGGGGTAGCGCTTCTCAACACCGGGGAGCTGTTTTTT
TRBD1	TRBV6-5	TRBJ2-1	-	CASTPGGSSYNEQFF	TGTGCCAGCACCCCAGGGGGCAGCTCCTACAATGAGCAGTTCTTC
TRBD1	TRBV18	TRBJ2-7	-	CASSVTVRGSYEQYF	TGTGCCAGCTCAGTCACCGTCAGGGGGAGCTACGAGCAGTACTTC
TRBD2	TRBV10-2	TRBJ2-7	-	CARRTSGVSEQYF	TGCGCCAGAAGAACTAGCGGAGTCTCCGAGCAGTACTTC
-	TRBV2	TRBJ1-5	-	CASSDSPELNQPQHF	TGTGCCAGCAGTGATTCGCCGGAACTTAATCAGCCCCAGCATTTT
-	TRBV19	TRBJ1-5	once	CASKDSNQPQHF	TGTGCCAGTAAAGATAGCAATCAGCCCCAGCATTTT
-	TRBV6-5	TRBJ2-3	-	CASSSLETQYF	TGTGCCAGCAGTTCCCTAGAGACGCAGTATTTT
TRBD2	TRBV11-2	TRBJ2-7	many	CASSLRERGSSYEQYF	TGTGCCAGCAGCTTAAGAGAGCGGGGGAGCTCCTACGAGCAGTACTTC
TRBD1	TRBV5-1	TRBJ1-1	few	CASSLRQGNTEAFF	TGCGCCAGCAGCTTGCGACAGGGAAACACTGAAGCTTTCTTT
TRBD1	TRBV19	TRBJ1-2	-	CASSSRDSYYGYTF	TGTGCCAGTAGTAGCCGGGACAGCTACTATGGCTACACCTTC
-	TRBV28	TRBJ2-7	-	CASLPGTGDFFSEQYF	TGTGCCAGCCTCCCGGGAACTGGGGACTTTTTTAGCGAGCAGTACTTC
TRBD2	TRBV5-4	TRBJ2-7	-	CASSLTSGSSYEQYF	TGTGCCAGCAGCTTGACTAGCGGGTCCTCCTACGAGCAGTACTTC
TRBD1	TRBV29-1	TRBJ1-2	-	CSVEEGQGAYGYTF	TGCAGCGTTGAAGAAGGACAGGGGGCGTATGGCTACACCTTC
-	TRBV3-1/TRBV3-2	TRBJ2-5	-	CASSPPGALGRETQYF	TGTGCCAGCAGCCCACCTGGGGCATTAGGGAGGGAGACCCAGTACTTC
-	TRBV11-3	TRBJ2-2	once	CASSFPFPGKGSTGELFF	TGTGCCAGCAGCTTTCCATTTCCGGGGAAGGGGAGCACCGGGGAGCTGTTTTTT
-	TRBV19	TRBJ1-2	-	CASSLQGQLYGYTF	TGTGCCAGTAGTCTCCAAGGACAGCTCTATGGCTACACCTTC
-	TRBV1	TRBJ2-1	-	CTSSKRILAGEIHEQFF	TGCACCAGCAGCAAACGGATCCTAGCGGGAGAAATTCATGAGCAGTTCTTC
TRBD1	TRBV6-6	TRBJ2-7	-	CASSYPPGQGRREQYF	TGTGCCAGCAGTTACCCGCCGGGACAGGGTCGACGGGAGCAGTACTTC
-	TRBV10-3	TRBJ2-3	-	CAIRDAGTDTQYF	TGTGCCATCAGGGACGCGGGCACAGATACGCAGTATTTT
TRBD2	TRBV5-4	TRBJ2-7	-	CASSPGLGAYEQYF	TGTGCCAGCAGCCCGGGACTAGGGGCCTACGAGCAGTACTTC
TRBD2	TRBV30	TRBJ2-2	once	CAWSGRTSGRPHTGELFF	TGTGCCTGGAGTGGAAGGACTAGCGGGAGGCCCCACACCGGGGAGCTGTTTTTT
-	TRBV9	TRBJ2-7	-	CASSVQPGPQSHYEQYF	TGTGCCAGCAGCGTACAACCGGGCCCACAATCACACTACGAGCAGTACTTC
-	TRBV3-1/TRBV3-2	TRBJ1-1	-	CASSQGRTVNTEAFF	TGTGCCAGCAGCCAGGGGCGGACAGTGAACACTGAAGCTTTCTTT
-	TRBV4-1	TRBJ1-5	once	CASSQVFGTGEPQHF	TGCGCCAGCAGCCAGGTTTTTGGGACGGGGGAGCCCCAGCATTTT
-	TRBV5-6	TRBJ1-5	-	CASSLGAGDSNQPQHF	TGTGCCAGCAGCTTGGGGGCAGGAGATAGCAATCAGCCCCAGCATTTT
-	TRBV28	TRBJ1-5	-	CASSPMGDGSLQHF	TGTGCCAGCAGTCCGATGGGGGATGGATCGCTCCAGCATTTT
TRBD2	TRBV6-1	TRBJ2-7	-	CASSVLLAGGPYEQYF	TGTGCCAGCAGTGTGCTACTAGCGGGAGGGCCCTACGAGCAGTACTTC
TRBD1	TRBV27	TRBJ1-2	once	CASSLEGQGYYGYTF	TGTGCCAGCAGCTTGGAGGGACAGGGCTACTATGGCTACACCTTC
-	TRBV9	TRBJ1-3	-	CASSVEDTRGNTIYF	TGTGCCAGCAGCGTAGAAGACACGCGGGGAAACACCATATATTTT
-	TRBV5-8	TRBJ1-5	-	CASSWRDTNNQPQHF	TGTGCCAGCAGCTGGCGAGACACAAACAATCAGCCCCAGCATTTT
TRBD2	TRBV27	TRBJ2-7	-	CASSLVAGGPEQYF	TGTGCCAGCAGTTTAGTAGCGGGAGGTCCCGAGCAGTACTTC
-	TRBV7-3	TRBJ2-7	-	CASSLAGSSDEQYF	TGTGCCAGCAGCCTCGCGGGGAGTTCTGACGAGCAGTACTTC
TRBD1	TRBV4-1	TRBJ1-5	-	CASSLFTGGNQPQHF	TGCGCCAGCAGCCTGTTTACAGGGGGCAATCAGCCCCAGCATTTT